Following are 31 T cell receptor beta chains from one sample sequenced in a study of blood T cells in healthy people across ages. Primed by a sample-barcoded 5' primer and a J-beta primer mix, a second PCR proceeded for 7 to 11 cycles. TCRdb re-called the 5' RACE reads through MiXCR, storing one row per CDR3 protein. The sample lists some 900,000 distinct CDR3 sequences; about 30% were seen once. Sequencing was performed on blood. These receptors originate from a woman of 80 years or more in good health.

This clonotype turned up a few times. This sequence joins TRBV2 and TRBJ2-2; 10 bases match TRBD1. The CDR3 length is 15 residues. The germline V gene encodes CDR1 SNHLY and CDR2 FYNNEI. With V trimmed by 10 bases and J by 7 bases, 12 bases remained unmatched. The CDR3 loop is CATEPGQGNGGELFF. CDR3 nucleotide sequence: TGTGCCACCGAACCGGGACAGGGGAACGGCGGGGAGCTGTTTTTT.

V gene TRBV24-1 combines with J gene TRBJ2-1, with D unclear. Germline V CDR1 and CDR2: KGHDR, SFDVKD. V was clipped by 1 base and J by 6 bases, with 12 bases between them. The CDR3 sequence is 15 residues long. The CDR3 is CATSDFRGSCNEQFF. The CDR3 DNA follows: TGTGCCACCAGTGATTTCCGAGGATCTTGCAATGAGCAGTTCTTC.

This chain joins TRBV12-3 or TRBV12-4 and TRBJ2-3; D tentatively fits TRBD1 or TRBD2 (5 bases each). This CDR3 comprises 21 residues. V shed 2 bases and J shed 2 bases, with 29 bases lying between them. The DNA of the CDR3 is TGTGCCAGCAGTTTACCCCGTGTTGGTCTTAAGGGACGGGTGATCACAGATACGCAGTATTTT. The encoded protein is CASSLPRVGLKGRVITDTQYF.

This clonotype was detected only a few times. The chain joins TRBV20-1 to TRBJ2-2; perhaps D is TRBD1 or TRBD2 (5 bases each). V lost 5 bases to trimming and J lost 5 bases, with 12 bases between them. This CDR3 contains 13 residues. Per germline, CDR1 DFQATT and CDR2 SNEGSKA (reference sequence). This chain's CDR3 is CSAPKGETGELFF. CDR3 in DNA: TGCAGTGCTCCAAAAGGGGAGACCGGGGAGCTGTTTTTT.

This clonotype showed up many times. J is TRBJ2-3 and V is TRBV12-3 or TRBV12-4; the D gene is possibly TRBD1 (5 bases). The CDR3 is 14 residues long. Trimming stripped 7 bases from V and 3 bases from J, with 14 bases between. Here the CDR3 DNA reads TGTGCCAGCAAAACAGGCCTCCGAACAGATACGCAGTATTTT. Amino acid sequence: CASKTGLRTDTQYF.

This clonotype was observed a few times. One base away lies a much larger clone, so this may be a sequencing read error. The chain uses TRBV7-6 and TRBJ2-7, with 7 bases that match TRBD1. The assigned J gene may be wrong: the sequence end matches TRBJ2-5 better. This CDR3 region has 15 residues. CDR1 SGHVS and CDR2 FNYEAQ come from the germline V gene. CDR3 in amino acids: CASSLHRDSRETQYF. In nucleotides, the CDR3 is TGTGCCAGCAGCCTTCACCGGGACAGCCGAGAGACCCAGTACTTC.

The sample holds many counts of this clonotype. The chain couples TRBV7-9 to TRBJ2-1; 8 bases are a match to TRBD2. The CDR3 consists of 17 residues. Germline lookup yields CDR1 SEHNR and CDR2 FQNEAQ (reference sequence). With 0 bases clipped from V and 4 bases from J, the junction kept 8 bases outside the gene matches. The chain's CDR3 is CASSLAGRSGGYNEQFF. The CDR3 region has the DNA TGTGCCAGCAGCTTAGCGGGGAGGAGCGGGGGATACAATGAGCAGTTCTTC.

The chain is built from TRBV4-1 and TRBJ2-3; D gene ambiguous. CDR1 is MGHRA and CDR2 is YSYEKL in the germline V gene. The CDR3 has 15 amino acids. V was trimmed by 3 bases and J by 1 base, leaving 11 bases between them. The DNA of the CDR3 is TGCGCCAGCAGCCACCAGACCGGCGGCACAGATACGCAGTATTTT. Protein: CASSHQTGGTDTQYF.

At least ten counts were recorded for this clonotype. The CDR3 nucleotides are TGTGCCAGCAGTTTATCACAGGACAGCTCCTACGAGCAGTACTTC. Translated: CASSLSQDSSYEQYF. The V gene is TRBV27, the J gene TRBJ2-7; D perhaps matches TRBD1 (6 bases). With 0 bases removed from V and 0 bases from J, the gap between germline ends came to 9 bases. The germline V gene has CDR1 MNHEY and CDR2 SMNVEV (reference sequence). The CDR3 contains 15 residues.

This rearrangement joins TRBV6-1 to TRBJ1-4, with 11 positions matching TRBD1. V lost 4 bases and J lost 7; bases outside the gene matches: 2. Germline loops: CDR1 MNHNS, CDR2 SASEGT. The CDR3 spans 14 residues. Written as DNA, the CDR3 is TGTGCCAGCAGTGGGACAGGGGGCTGTGAAAAACTGTTTTTT. Translating gives CASSGTGGCEKLFF.

This clonotype appeared many times. The chain recombines TRBV20-1 with TRBJ1-1; D not resolved. Germline CDR1 reads DFQATT; CDR2 reads SNEGSKA (reference sequence). This CDR3 is 15 amino acids long. Trimming took off 0 bases at V and 0 bases at J, with 11 bases between the two ends. The CDR3 region is CSAREGGRLNTEAFF. For the CDR3, the DNA is TGCAGTGCTAGAGAGGGAGGCCGATTGAACACTGAAGCTTTCTTT.

In the case of this clonotype: Possible read error: a much larger clone is one base away. The chain has TRBV4-3 and TRBJ2-6, with TRBD2 as a possible D gene (7 bases). The CDR3 consists of 20 residues. The germline CDR1 and CDR2 sequences are LGHNA and YSLEER. The DNA of the CDR3 is TGCGCCAGCAGCCAAGACCCCGGGGGGACACTTCACTCTAGGGCCAACGTCCTGACTTTC. It translates to CASSQDPGGTLHSRANVLTF.

This clonotype has at least ten counts. V gene TRBV4-2 combines with J gene TRBJ2-7; possibly TRBD1 for D (6 bases). V was shortened by 0 bases and J by 4 bases, with 13 bases between the two germline ends. CDR1 is LGHNA and CDR2 is YNFKEQ in the germline V gene. The CDR3 has 15 amino acids. CDR3 residues: CASSQDVGQKYEQYF. CDR3 DNA: TGTGCCAGCAGCCAAGACGTCGGACAGAAATACGAGCAGTACTTC.

On this clonotype: A read error may account for a junction end that differs from germline. The rearrangement links TRBV4-3 to TRBJ2-5; a weak D match, TRBD1 (5 bases). The V gene's germline CDR1 is LGHNA and CDR2 YSLEER. This CDR3 is 13 amino acids long. The CDR3 region is CAGSQGQGSEQYF. Written as DNA, the CDR3 is TGCGCCGGCAGCCAAGGTCAGGGTTCTGAGCAGTACTTC.

The CDR3 region is CASSKAVQGNQPQHF. The CDR3 DNA follows: TGTGCCAGCAGCAAAGCTGTCCAGGGCAATCAGCCCCAGCATTTT. The V call is TRBV21-1, the J call TRBJ1-5; no check of the table's D call, TRBD1, against the DNA was made. TRBV21-1 is labeled a pseudogene. CDR3 length: 15 residues.

This clonotype was found many times. This chain uses TRBV29-1 with TRBJ2-1; 7 bases map to TRBD2. Germline V gene sequence: CDR1 SQVTM, CDR2 ANQGSEA. After removal of 4 bases from V and 3 bases from J, the junction contained 15 bases not matched to a gene. CDR3 size: 17 residues. The CDR3, as DNA: TGCAGCGTTGGTAGAGGTCGTACTAGCGATGACTACAATGAGCAGTTCTTC. This sequence encodes CSVGRGRTSDDYNEQFF.

This clonotype was seen a few times. V is TRBV20-1 and J is TRBJ1-1; D is undetermined. This CDR3 spans 13 amino acids. Germline CDR1 is DFQATT and CDR2 is SNEGSKA (reference sequence). V gave up 3 bases and J gave up 6 bases, with 14 bases separating them. The CDR3 nucleotides are TGCAGTGCTAGGACCAACAGTGGGTCTGAAGCTTTCTTT. This sequence encodes CSARTNSGSEAFF.

About this clonotype: A much larger clone lies one base from this, so it may be a read error. The chain combines TRBV7-2 with TRBJ2-1; 12 bases agree with TRBD1. This CDR3 has 18 residues. V shed 1 base, J shed 13 bases, and the junction held 17 bases outside the gene matches. Germline lookup yields CDR1 SGHTA and CDR2 FQGNSA. CDR3 sequence: CASSLGVGGQGARETQFF. The CDR3 DNA is TGTGCCAGCAGCTTAGGGGTAGGGGGACAGGGGGCGAGAGAGACCCAGTTCTTC.

This clonotype showed up just a few times. A single base separates this from a much larger clone, so it may be a read error. The chain combines TRBV24-1 with TRBJ2-6, with D perhaps matching TRBD1 (5 bases). Germline loops: CDR1 KGHDR, CDR2 SFDVKD. The CDR3 is made up of 16 amino acids. CDR3 protein: CATSEITRSGANVRTF. In DNA, the CDR3 is TGTGCCACCAGTGAGATAACGCGCTCTGGGGCCAACGTCCGGACTTTC.

This clonotype was counted many times. The chain couples TRBV7-2 to TRBJ2-1, with TRBD2 matching 8 bases. The CDR3 sequence is 14 residues long. CDR1 and CDR2 (germline): SGHTA, FQGNSA. The V gene end was trimmed by 2 bases and the J gene end by 10 bases; junction bases not matched to a gene: 7. In DNA form, the CDR3 reads TGTGCCAGCAGCTTATTGCGGGGGGCGGGGGAGCAGTTCTTC. This encodes CASSLLRGAGEQFF.

Concerning this clonotype: A read error is possible here, since a much larger clone lies one base away. The chain carries TRBV5-5 and TRBJ2-7, with D maybe TRBD2 (6 bases). V gave up 0 bases and J gave up 3 bases, with 13 bases separating them. The CDR3 extends over 15 amino acids. The germline V gene encodes CDR1 SGHKS and CDR2 YYEKEE (reference sequence). CDR3 amino acids: CASSLAGGGLYEQYF. The CDR3 DNA follows: TGTGCCAGCAGCTTGGCTGGCGGAGGGCTCTACGAGCAGTACTTC.

The chain carries TRBV7-2 and TRBJ2-2; 7 nucleotides agree with TRBD1. The CDR3 extends over 17 amino acids. The germline V gene encodes CDR1 SGHTA and CDR2 FQGNSA. V lost 1 base and J lost 3; bases outside the gene matches: 8. Here the CDR3 reads CASSLDIQGFYTGELFF. As DNA, the CDR3 is TGTGCCAGCAGCTTAGACATACAGGGGTTCTACACCGGGGAGCTGTTTTTT.

The V gene is TRBV7-2, the J gene TRBJ1-5; 9 nucleotides match TRBD1. This CDR3 is built from 14 residues. Unmatched junction bases numbered 5, after V lost 6 bases and J lost 5 bases. Germline V gene data show CDR1 as SGHTA and CDR2 as FQGNSA. The CDR3: CASRKGQGDQPQHF. DNA for the CDR3: TGTGCCAGCAGAAAGGGACAGGGAGATCAGCCCCAGCATTTT.

This clonotype was seen many times. The gene calls are TRBV20-1 and TRBJ2-1; 8 positions agree with TRBD2. V lost 7 bases and J lost 8; bases outside the gene matches: 10. Germline CDR1 DFQATT, CDR2 SNEGSKA (reference sequence). The CDR3 is 13 residues long. As DNA, the CDR3 is TGCAGTGTCCTTTCCGGACTAGCTCATGAGCAGTTCTTC. Protein sequence: CSVLSGLAHEQFF.

In the case of this clonotype: With a much larger clone just one base away, this may be a read error. CDR3 DNA sequence: TGTGCCAGCAACTTAGGGCCCGCGGGGGGAGAGACCCAGTACTTC. Encoded protein: CASNLGPAGGETQYF. V is TRBV7-2 and J is TRBJ2-5; 8 bases map to TRBD2. The CDR3 consists of 15 residues. Germline CDR1 SGHTA, CDR2 FQGNSA. Complete variable domain (other parts from reference TRBV7-2 and TRBJ2-5): GAGVSQSPSNKVTEKGKDVELRCDPISGHTALYWYRQSLGQGLEFLIYFQGNSAPDKSGLPSDRFSAERTGGSVSTLTIQRTQQEDSAVYLCASNLGPAGGETQYFGPGTRLLVL.

The chain combines TRBV6-2 or TRBV6-3 with TRBJ2-7; 8 bases fit TRBD2. The CDR3 runs 15 residues. Germline-derived CDR1 and CDR2 are MNHEY and SVGEGT. Trimming cost V 6 bases and J 1 base; bases outside gene matches: 8. The CDR3 DNA reads TGTGCCAGCAGGGGTGGCGGGGGGACTTCCTACGAGCAGTACTTC. Its translation is CASRGGGGTSYEQYF.

This clonotype was detected ten times or more. The V gene is TRBV5-1, the J gene TRBJ2-5; 15 nucleotides agree with TRBD2. With V trimmed by 4 bases and J by 4 bases, 17 bases remained unmatched. Germline assignment: CDR1 SGHRS and CDR2 YFSETQ. The CDR3 is 20 residues long. CDR3 region: CASSGLPGLAGGGSGETQYF. DNA of the CDR3: TGCGCCAGCAGCGGTCTGCCGGGACTAGCGGGGGGTGGAAGTGGAGAGACCCAGTACTTC.

V usage is TRBV12-3 or TRBV12-4 and J usage is TRBJ2-1; no reliable D call. Trimming took 7 bases from V and 3 from J, leaving 13 bases between them. This CDR3 comprises 14 residues. CDR3 in amino acids: CASTDDGYYNEQFF. The CDR3 DNA sequence: TGTGCCAGCACAGATGATGGGTACTACAATGAGCAGTTCTTC.

With respect to this clonotype: This may come from a read error, since a much larger clone is one base off. The chain uses TRBV28 and TRBJ2-5; 10 positions agree with TRBD1. Per germline, CDR1 MDHEN and CDR2 SYDVKM. With 3 bases clipped from V and 5 bases from J, the junction kept 6 bases outside the gene matches. The CDR3 length is 15 residues. CDR3 protein: CASSFHGTGVETQYF. The CDR3, as DNA: TGTGCCAGCAGTTTTCACGGGACAGGGGTGGAGACCCAGTACTTC.

Note on this clonotype: A much bigger clone sits one base away, suggesting this may be a read error. The rearrangement links TRBV4-3 to TRBJ1-4; 9 bases fit TRBD1. The CDR3 runs 17 residues. Germline CDR1 and CDR2: LGHNA and YSLEER. The CDR3 region is CASSHTTTGTGNEKRFF. CDR3 nucleotides: TGCGCCAGCAGCCATACCACAACCGGGACAGGGAATGAAAAACGGTTTTTT.

This clonotype has ten or more counts. The V and J genes are TRBV10-3 and TRBJ2-1; D is perhaps TRBD1 or TRBD2 (5 bases each). V shed 3 bases and J shed 8 bases, with 8 bases lying between them. In germline, CDR1 is ENHRY, CDR2 SYGVKD. The CDR3 has 12 amino acids. The CDR3 DNA follows: TGTGCCATCAGTGAACTAGGGGATGAGCAGTTCTTC. This codes for CAISELGDEQFF.